This is a list of T cell receptor beta chains from one sample in a study of blood T cell repertoires in COVID-19. Sequencing was performed with immunoSEQ multiplex PCR; in TCRdb, only in-frame clones are kept and a portion is missing. The sample yields some 200,000 clones, 88% seen once. The sequenced sample consisted of peripheral blood. The receptors originated from a man in his late teens or twenties with active or convalescent COVID-19. Each CDR3 is given with its conserved first and last residue. Fields, in order: CDR3 DNA, CDR3 protein, J gene, D gene, clone size, V gene. A D gene is named only where the DNA matches it firmly. Not every row has a clone size; where given, it reads once, few, many or a size class.

CDR3 DNA: TGTGCCAGTAGTAGAGGACTAGCGTCAAGCTCCTACAATGAGCAGTTCTTC
CDR3 protein: CASSRGLASSSYNEQFF
J gene: TRBJ2-1
D gene: TRBD2
clone size: NA
V gene: TRBV19

CDR3 DNA: TGCGCCAGCAGCTTGGAGGGGCCAAGCTCCTATAATTCACCCCTCCACTTT
CDR3 protein: CASSLEGPSSYNSPLHF
J gene: TRBJ1-6
D gene: NA
clone size: NA
V gene: TRBV5-1

CDR3 DNA: TGTGCCAGTTTCGGAGGAGGGCGTCAGCCCCAGCATTTT
CDR3 protein: CASFGGGRQPQHF
J gene: TRBJ1-5
D gene: NA
clone size: NA
V gene: TRBV19

CDR3 DNA: TGTGCCGGCTTACAGGGGGGTGGAAACACCATATATTTT
CDR3 protein: CAGLQGGGNTIYF
J gene: TRBJ1-3
D gene: TRBD1
clone size: NA
V gene: TRBV30

CDR3 DNA: TGCGCCAGCAGCGGGGCGGGACAGGCCAGGGAGACCCAGTACTTC
CDR3 protein: CASSGAGQARETQYF
J gene: TRBJ2-5
D gene: TRBD1
clone size: NA
V gene: TRBV5-1

CDR3 DNA: TGTGCCTGCCCGAGAGCGGGGATTCCCTACAATGAGCAGTTCTTC
CDR3 protein: CACPRAGIPYNEQFF
J gene: TRBJ2-1
D gene: TRBD2
clone size: NA
V gene: TRBV30

CDR3 DNA: TGTGCCAGCAGCTTGGACAGGACGACCTACGAGCAGTACTTC
CDR3 protein: CASSLDRTTYEQYF
J gene: TRBJ2-7
D gene: NA
clone size: once
V gene: TRBV5-6

CDR3 DNA: TGCGCCAGCAGCTTGGTGCAGACTAATGAAAAACTGTTTTTT
CDR3 protein: CASSLVQTNEKLFF
J gene: TRBJ1-4
D gene: NA
clone size: few
V gene: TRBV5-1

CDR3 DNA: TGTGCCAGCAGCAAAGGCGAGAACCTGATACCTGGAAACACCATATATTTT
CDR3 protein: CASSKGENLIPGNTIYF
J gene: TRBJ1-3
D gene: NA
clone size: NA
V gene: TRBV21-1

CDR3 DNA: TGTGCCAGCAGTGAATGGGGGACAGGACCTGAAGCTTTCTTT
CDR3 protein: CASSEWGTGPEAFF
J gene: TRBJ1-1
D gene: TRBD1
clone size: NA
V gene: TRBV6-1

CDR3 DNA: TGTGCCAGCAGTACCCAAAGCCCGACAGGAGCGAACACCGGGGAGCTGTTTTTT
CDR3 protein: CASSTQSPTGANTGELFF
J gene: TRBJ2-2
D gene: NA
clone size: NA
V gene: TRBV27

CDR3 DNA: TGTGCCAGCAGTTCACGGACTAGCGGAACTAACACCGGGGAGCTGTTTTTT
CDR3 protein: CASSSRTSGTNTGELFF
J gene: TRBJ2-2
D gene: TRBD2
clone size: NA
V gene: TRBV27

CDR3 DNA: TGTGCCTGGAGTGGAGCCGGAAGACAGGGATCAGAAGCTTTCTTT
CDR3 protein: CAWSGAGRQGSEAFF
J gene: TRBJ1-1
D gene: TRBD1
clone size: NA
V gene: TRBV30

CDR3 DNA: TGTGCCAGCAGCTTGTGGCTCAATGAGCAGTTCTTC
CDR3 protein: CASSLWLNEQFF
J gene: TRBJ2-1
D gene: NA
clone size: NA
V gene: TRBV5-6

CDR3 DNA: TGTGCCTGGAGCTCGGGGACAGGGCGGTACGAGCAGTACTTC
CDR3 protein: CAWSSGTGRYEQYF
J gene: TRBJ2-7
D gene: TRBD1
clone size: NA
V gene: TRBV30

CDR3 DNA: TGTGCCAGCAGCTCAATCCAGGGTCGGGGGGAGACCCAGTACTTC
CDR3 protein: CASSSIQGRGETQYF
J gene: TRBJ2-5
D gene: NA
clone size: NA
V gene: TRBV7-9

CDR3 DNA: TGTGCCGGGTCGGGACTAGCGGGAGGTTCGGGTGAGCAGTTCTTC
CDR3 protein: CAGSGLAGGSGEQFF
J gene: TRBJ2-1
D gene: TRBD2
clone size: NA
V gene: TRBV10-3

CDR3 DNA: TGTGCCAGCAGCTTAGTGTTAGCGGGATTGGAGAATGAGCAGTTCTTC
CDR3 protein: CASSLVLAGLENEQFF
J gene: TRBJ2-1
D gene: TRBD2
clone size: NA
V gene: TRBV7-9

CDR3 DNA: TGTGCCAGCAGTGAACGACAGCTAGTGAACACTGAAGCTTTCTTT
CDR3 protein: CASSERQLVNTEAFF
J gene: TRBJ1-1
D gene: NA
clone size: NA
V gene: TRBV6-1

CDR3 DNA: TGTGCCAGCAGCGTAGGGGGACTAGCGGGACCAACTATCGATGAGCAGTTCTTC
CDR3 protein: CASSVGGLAGPTIDEQFF
J gene: TRBJ2-1
D gene: TRBD2
clone size: NA
V gene: TRBV9

CDR3 DNA: TGTGCCAGTAGTACGATACTAGCGGGAGCTGGTGAGCAGTTCTTC
CDR3 protein: CASSTILAGAGEQFF
J gene: TRBJ2-1
D gene: TRBD2
clone size: NA
V gene: TRBV19

CDR3 DNA: TGTGCCAGCAGCCCAAGGGGTAGCTCCTACAATGAGCAGTTCTTC
CDR3 protein: CASSPRGSSYNEQFF
J gene: TRBJ2-1
D gene: NA
clone size: NA
V gene: TRBV3-1/TRBV3-2

CDR3 DNA: TGTGCCTGGAGTGGACTAGCGGGAGGGCATTTGGAGACCCAGTACTTC
CDR3 protein: CAWSGLAGGHLETQYF
J gene: TRBJ2-5
D gene: TRBD2
clone size: NA
V gene: TRBV30

CDR3 DNA: TGCGCCAGCAGCCAAGACAGGGTGGGCTACGAGCAGTACTTC
CDR3 protein: CASSQDRVGYEQYF
J gene: TRBJ2-7
D gene: NA
clone size: NA
V gene: TRBV4-3

CDR3 DNA: TGTGCCAGCTCACCCCTTCGGGCAGGGGGCAAAATCCTACAACCCAATCAGCCCCAGCATTTT
CDR3 protein: CASSPLRAGGKILQPNQPQHF
J gene: TRBJ1-5
D gene: TRBD1
clone size: NA
V gene: TRBV18

CDR3 DNA: TGTGCCAGCAGCGGACCAACGACTAGTACGGGGGAGCAGTTCTTC
CDR3 protein: CASSGPTTSTGEQFF
J gene: TRBJ2-1
D gene: NA
clone size: NA
V gene: TRBV5-4

CDR3 DNA: TGTGCCAGCAGTTTCGGAGGTCAGCCCCAGCATTTT
CDR3 protein: CASSFGGQPQHF
J gene: TRBJ1-5
D gene: NA
clone size: NA
V gene: TRBV28

CDR3 DNA: TGTGCCAGCAGTTATTATACGGGACAGGGGGTTCGAGAGCAGTACTTC
CDR3 protein: CASSYYTGQGVREQYF
J gene: TRBJ2-7
D gene: TRBD1
clone size: once
V gene: TRBV6-5

CDR3 DNA: TGCGCCAGCAGCCGAGCCAGGGGAGAAAGCTCCTACAATGAGCAGTTCTTC
CDR3 protein: CASSRARGESSYNEQFF
J gene: TRBJ2-1
D gene: NA
clone size: once
V gene: TRBV4-1

CDR3 DNA: TGTGCCAGCAGTGTCACGGACGGGGTCAGGCGTGGCTACACCTTC
CDR3 protein: CASSVTDGVRRGYTF
J gene: TRBJ1-2
D gene: NA
clone size: NA
V gene: TRBV27

CDR3 DNA: TGCGCCAGCAGCTTGGCCTTGGAGGGGGAGACCCAGTACTTC
CDR3 protein: CASSLALEGETQYF
J gene: TRBJ2-5
D gene: NA
clone size: NA
V gene: TRBV5-1

CDR3 DNA: TGTGCCAGCAGTCAGGGACAGGCTTACGAGCAGTACTTC
CDR3 protein: CASSQGQAYEQYF
J gene: TRBJ2-7
D gene: TRBD1
clone size: NA
V gene: TRBV6-5

CDR3 DNA: TGTGCCAGCAGCCAAGGTACAGGGGGATCCTACGAGCAGTACTTC
CDR3 protein: CASSQGTGGSYEQYF
J gene: TRBJ2-7
D gene: TRBD1
clone size: NA
V gene: TRBV4-2

CDR3 DNA: TGTGCCAGCGTCTACACTAGGGGACTGCCCCATCGCCAGCATTTT
CDR3 protein: CASVYTRGLPHRQHF
J gene: TRBJ1-5
D gene: NA
clone size: NA
V gene: TRBV19

CDR3 DNA: TGCAGCGTTGTGGAGACAGGGGTAACTGAAGCTTTCTTT
CDR3 protein: CSVVETGVTEAFF
J gene: TRBJ1-1
D gene: TRBD1
clone size: NA
V gene: TRBV29-1

CDR3 DNA: TGTGCCAGCAGTATACGGGACAGGTGGTACGGCAATCAGCCCCAGCATTTT
CDR3 protein: CASSIRDRWYGNQPQHF
J gene: TRBJ1-5
D gene: TRBD1
clone size: NA
V gene: TRBV28

CDR3 DNA: TGCGCCAGCAGTTGGGGCCCCCAAGAGACCCAGTACTTC
CDR3 protein: CASSWGPQETQYF
J gene: TRBJ2-5
D gene: NA
clone size: NA
V gene: TRBV10-1

CDR3 DNA: TGCGCCAGCAGCTTACGGATGACTAGCGGCTCCTACAATGAGCAGTTCTTC
CDR3 protein: CASSLRMTSGSYNEQFF
J gene: TRBJ2-1
D gene: TRBD2
clone size: NA
V gene: TRBV5-1

CDR3 DNA: TGTGCCAGCAGCTTGAGCGCGGGTAGCTACGAGCAGTACTTC
CDR3 protein: CASSLSAGSYEQYF
J gene: TRBJ2-7
D gene: NA
clone size: NA
V gene: TRBV5-5

CDR3 DNA: TGCGCCAGCAGCCGGACAGACTACGAGCAGTACTTC
CDR3 protein: CASSRTDYEQYF
J gene: TRBJ2-7
D gene: NA
clone size: NA
V gene: TRBV5-1

CDR3 DNA: TGTGCCAGCAGCCAAGTTCCAGGGTCAGACGACACTAGCGGGGATTACGAGCAGTACTTC
CDR3 protein: CASSQVPGSDDTSGDYEQYF
J gene: TRBJ2-7
D gene: TRBD2
clone size: NA
V gene: TRBV3-1/TRBV3-2

CDR3 DNA: TGTGCCAGCAATAAAGGGGCCGGGGAGCTGTTTTTT
CDR3 protein: CASNKGAGELFF
J gene: TRBJ2-2
D gene: NA
clone size: NA
V gene: TRBV27

CDR3 DNA: TGCGCCAGCAGCCAAGAGAGGGGGACCCCCTCCCATGAGTTAATGGACACCGGGGAGCTGTTTTTT
CDR3 protein: CASSQERGTPSHELMDTGELFF
J gene: TRBJ2-2
D gene: NA
clone size: NA
V gene: TRBV4-3

CDR3 DNA: TGTGCCAGCAGCTTAGTGGGACAGGCCCTCCACTTT
CDR3 protein: CASSLVGQALHF
J gene: TRBJ1-6
D gene: TRBD1
clone size: once
V gene: TRBV7-8

CDR3 DNA: TGTGCCAGCAGCCGATGGGCTTCTGAGCAGTTCTTC
CDR3 protein: CASSRWASEQFF
J gene: TRBJ2-1
D gene: NA
clone size: NA
V gene: TRBV7-8

CDR3 DNA: TGTGCCAGCCGGGAGGCGAACACCGGGGAGCTGTTTTTT
CDR3 protein: CASREANTGELFF
J gene: TRBJ2-2
D gene: TRBD2
clone size: NA
V gene: TRBV6-5

CDR3 DNA: TGTGCCAGCAGTGACGGGATGAACACTGAAGCTTTCTTT
CDR3 protein: CASSDGMNTEAFF
J gene: TRBJ1-1
D gene: NA
clone size: few
V gene: TRBV2

CDR3 DNA: TGTGCCTGGAGTGTACTTGACAGGGGAACTGAAGCTTTCTTT
CDR3 protein: CAWSVLDRGTEAFF
J gene: TRBJ1-1
D gene: TRBD1
clone size: NA
V gene: TRBV30

CDR3 DNA: TGCAGCGTTGAAAAAACAGGGGGCGAGGGAGAGACCCAGTACTTC
CDR3 protein: CSVEKTGGEGETQYF
J gene: TRBJ2-5
D gene: TRBD1
clone size: NA
V gene: TRBV29-1

CDR3 DNA: TGTGCCAGCAGTGTGCCGGGACTCCCGCTGAACACTGAAGCTTTCTTT
CDR3 protein: CASSVPGLPLNTEAFF
J gene: TRBJ1-1
D gene: NA
clone size: NA
V gene: TRBV28

CDR3 DNA: TGTGCCAGCAGCTTGGCGGCAGGGAGGGGAAACACCATATATTTT
CDR3 protein: CASSLAAGRGNTIYF
J gene: TRBJ1-3
D gene: NA
clone size: NA
V gene: TRBV5-4

CDR3 DNA: TGTGCCAGCAGTATGGGCCTAGCGGGACTCACCTACGAGCAGTACTTC
CDR3 protein: CASSMGLAGLTYEQYF
J gene: TRBJ2-7
D gene: TRBD2
clone size: NA
V gene: TRBV7-9

CDR3 DNA: TGTGCCAGCAGTTTAGTTCAGGGGAACACTGAAGCTTTCTTT
CDR3 protein: CASSLVQGNTEAFF
J gene: TRBJ1-1
D gene: NA
clone size: few
V gene: TRBV28

CDR3 DNA: TGTGCCAGCAGTTTATCGTCCGGCGGCTACGAGCAGTACTTC
CDR3 protein: CASSLSSGGYEQYF
J gene: TRBJ2-7
D gene: NA
clone size: NA
V gene: TRBV27

CDR3 DNA: TGTGCCAGCAGCCTTGGGACTAGCGGGACCGGGGAGACCCAGTACTTC
CDR3 protein: CASSLGTSGTGETQYF
J gene: TRBJ2-5
D gene: TRBD2
clone size: NA
V gene: TRBV7-6

CDR3 DNA: TGTGCCAGCAGCCAAGATCTCACTAGCGGGGGGTTCAATGAGCAGTTCTTC
CDR3 protein: CASSQDLTSGGFNEQFF
J gene: TRBJ2-1
D gene: TRBD2
clone size: NA
V gene: TRBV3-1/TRBV3-2

CDR3 DNA: TGCGCCAGCAGTCCACAGGAGCACTATGGCTACACCTTC
CDR3 protein: CASSPQEHYGYTF
J gene: TRBJ1-2
D gene: NA
clone size: once
V gene: TRBV10-2

CDR3 DNA: TGCGCCAGCAGCCAAGATCGGGCAGGGGGTTCACCCCTCCACTTT
CDR3 protein: CASSQDRAGGSPLHF
J gene: TRBJ1-6
D gene: TRBD1
clone size: NA
V gene: TRBV4-3

CDR3 DNA: TGTGCCAGCAGTTTCTTCCAGGGGCGTAATTCACCCCTCCACTTT
CDR3 protein: CASSFFQGRNSPLHF
J gene: TRBJ1-6
D gene: NA
clone size: NA
V gene: TRBV28